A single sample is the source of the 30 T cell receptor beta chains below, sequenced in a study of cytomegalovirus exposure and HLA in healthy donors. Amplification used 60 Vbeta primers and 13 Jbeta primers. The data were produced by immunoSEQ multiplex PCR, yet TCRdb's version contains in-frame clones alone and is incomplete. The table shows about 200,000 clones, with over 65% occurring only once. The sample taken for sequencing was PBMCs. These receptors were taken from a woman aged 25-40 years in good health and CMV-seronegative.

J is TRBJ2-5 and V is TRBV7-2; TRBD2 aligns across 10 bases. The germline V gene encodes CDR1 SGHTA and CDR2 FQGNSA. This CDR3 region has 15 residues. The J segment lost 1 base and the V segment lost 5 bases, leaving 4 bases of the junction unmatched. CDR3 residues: CASSLGLAPQETQYF. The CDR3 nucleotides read TGTGCCAGCAGCCTGGGACTAGCGCCCCAAGAGACCCAGTACTTC. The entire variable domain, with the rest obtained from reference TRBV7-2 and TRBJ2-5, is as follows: GAGVSQSPSNKVTEKGKDVELRCDPISGHTALYWYRQSLGQGLEFLIYFQGNSAPDKSGLPSDRFSAERTGGSVSTLTIQRTQQEDSAVYLCASSLGLAPQETQYFGPGTRLLVL.

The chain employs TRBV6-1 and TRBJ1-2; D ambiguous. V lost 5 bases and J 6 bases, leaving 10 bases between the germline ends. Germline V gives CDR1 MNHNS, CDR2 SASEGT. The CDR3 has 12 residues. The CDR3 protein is CASSSKIDGYTF. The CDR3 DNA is TGTGCCAGCAGTTCAAAAATTGATGGCTACACCTTC.

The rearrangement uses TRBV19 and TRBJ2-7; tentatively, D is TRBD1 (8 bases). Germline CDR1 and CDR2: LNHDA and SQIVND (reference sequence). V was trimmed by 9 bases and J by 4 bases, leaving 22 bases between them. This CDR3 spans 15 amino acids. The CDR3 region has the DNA TGTGCCAGCGCCCGGGGAGGGACAGGAATATACGAGCAGTACTTC. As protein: CASARGGTGIYEQYF.

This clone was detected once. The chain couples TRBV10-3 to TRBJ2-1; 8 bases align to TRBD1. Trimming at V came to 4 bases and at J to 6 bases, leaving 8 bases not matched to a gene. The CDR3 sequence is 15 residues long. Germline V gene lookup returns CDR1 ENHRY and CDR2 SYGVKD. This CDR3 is CAISGGQVPINEQFF. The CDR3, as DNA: TGTGCCATCAGTGGGGGACAGGTCCCTATCAATGAGCAGTTCTTC.

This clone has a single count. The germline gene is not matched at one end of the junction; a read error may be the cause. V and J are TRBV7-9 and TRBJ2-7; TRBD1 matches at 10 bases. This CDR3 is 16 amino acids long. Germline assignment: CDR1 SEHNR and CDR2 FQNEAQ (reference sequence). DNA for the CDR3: TGTTCCAGCAGCTTTACTTTCGGACAGGGGGTCTACGAGCAGTACTTC. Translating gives CSSSFTFGQGVYEQYF. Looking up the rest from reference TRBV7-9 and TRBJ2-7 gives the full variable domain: DTGVSQNPRHKITKRGQNVTFRCDPISEHNRLYWYRQTLGQGPEFLTYFQNEAQLEKSRLLSDRFSAERPKGSFSTLEIQRTEQGDSAMYLCSSSFTFGQGVYEQYFGPGTRLTVT.

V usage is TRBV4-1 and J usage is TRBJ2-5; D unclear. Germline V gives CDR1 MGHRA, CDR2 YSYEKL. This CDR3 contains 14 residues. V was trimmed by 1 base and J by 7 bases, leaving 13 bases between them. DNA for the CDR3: TGCGCCAGCAGCCAAGTTTTCGCCGGCGGGACCCAGTACTTC. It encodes CASSQVFAGGTQYF.

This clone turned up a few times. CDR3 coding DNA: TGTGCCAGCAGTCACAGATTAGAGGAAGCTTTCTTT. Translating gives CASSHRLEEAFF. This sequence joins TRBV6-5 and TRBJ1-1; D ambiguous. This CDR3 spans 12 amino acids. The germline CDR1 and CDR2 sequences are MNHEY and SVGAGI. V shed 5 bases and J shed 8 bases, with 12 bases lying between them.

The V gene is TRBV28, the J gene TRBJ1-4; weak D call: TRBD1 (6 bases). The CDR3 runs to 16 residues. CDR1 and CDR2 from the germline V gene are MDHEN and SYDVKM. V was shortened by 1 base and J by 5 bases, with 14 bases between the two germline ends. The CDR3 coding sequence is TGTGCCAGCAGTTTATCCCTTACAGGGTACAATGAAAAACTGTTTTTT. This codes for CASSLSLTGYNEKLFF.

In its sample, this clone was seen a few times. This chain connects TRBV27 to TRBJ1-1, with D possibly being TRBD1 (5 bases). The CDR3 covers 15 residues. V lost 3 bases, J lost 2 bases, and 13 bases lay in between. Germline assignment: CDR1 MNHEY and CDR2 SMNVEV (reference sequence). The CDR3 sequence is CASSFIGAENTEAFF. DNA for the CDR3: TGTGCCAGCAGTTTTATTGGGGCTGAAAACACTGAAGCTTTCTTT.

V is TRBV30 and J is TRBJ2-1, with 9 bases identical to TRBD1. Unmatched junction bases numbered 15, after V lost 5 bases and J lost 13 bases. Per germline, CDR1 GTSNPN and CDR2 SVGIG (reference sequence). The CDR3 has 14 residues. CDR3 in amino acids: CAWGQGFVGDRQFF. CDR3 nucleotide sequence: TGTGCCTGGGGACAGGGGTTTGTGGGAGACCGACAGTTCTTC.

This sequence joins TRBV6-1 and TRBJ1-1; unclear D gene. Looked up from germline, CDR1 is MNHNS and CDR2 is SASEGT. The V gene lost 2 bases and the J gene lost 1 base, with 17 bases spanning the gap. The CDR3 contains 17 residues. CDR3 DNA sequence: TGTGCCAGCAGTGAACGGCAATTTGAGACAAAGAACACTGAAGCTTTCTTT. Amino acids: CASSERQFETKNTEAFF.

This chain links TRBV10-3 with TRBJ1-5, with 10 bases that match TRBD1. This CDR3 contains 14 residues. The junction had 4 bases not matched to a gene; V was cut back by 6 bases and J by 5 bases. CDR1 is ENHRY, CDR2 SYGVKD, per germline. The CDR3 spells CAIRQGTGDQPQHF. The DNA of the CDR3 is TGTGCCATCAGGCAAGGGACAGGGGATCAGCCCCAGCATTTT.

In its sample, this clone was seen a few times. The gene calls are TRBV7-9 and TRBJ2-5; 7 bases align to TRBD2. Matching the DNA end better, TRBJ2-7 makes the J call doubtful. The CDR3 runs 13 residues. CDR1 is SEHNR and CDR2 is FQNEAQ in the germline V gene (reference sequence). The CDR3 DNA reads TGTGCCAGCAGCTTAAGCGGGAACTACGAGCAGTACTTC. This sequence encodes CASSLSGNYEQYF.

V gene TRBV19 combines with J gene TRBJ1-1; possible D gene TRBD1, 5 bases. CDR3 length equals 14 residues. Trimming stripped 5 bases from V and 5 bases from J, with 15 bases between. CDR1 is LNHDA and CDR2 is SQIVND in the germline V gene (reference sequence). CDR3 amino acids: CASSQRLGGTEAFF. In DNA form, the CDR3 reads TGTGCCAGTAGTCAAAGGCTGGGGGGGACTGAAGCTTTCTTT.

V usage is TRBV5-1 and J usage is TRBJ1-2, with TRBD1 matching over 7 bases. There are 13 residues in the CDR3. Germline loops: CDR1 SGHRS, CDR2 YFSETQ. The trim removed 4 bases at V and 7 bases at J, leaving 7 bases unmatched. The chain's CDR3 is CASSLSTGRGYTF. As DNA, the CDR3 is TGCGCCAGCAGCCTTTCGACAGGGCGTGGCTACACCTTC.

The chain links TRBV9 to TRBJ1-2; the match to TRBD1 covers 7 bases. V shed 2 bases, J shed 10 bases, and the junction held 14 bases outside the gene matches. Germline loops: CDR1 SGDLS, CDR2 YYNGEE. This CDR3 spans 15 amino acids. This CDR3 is CASSVATGVGGAYTF. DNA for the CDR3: TGTGCCAGCAGCGTGGCTACAGGGGTGGGGGGTGCCTACACCTTC.

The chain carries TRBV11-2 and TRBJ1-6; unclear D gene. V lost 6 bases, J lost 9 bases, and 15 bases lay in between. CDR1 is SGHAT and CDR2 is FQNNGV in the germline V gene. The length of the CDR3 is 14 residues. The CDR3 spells CASSSQVGSSPLHF. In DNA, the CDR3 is TGTGCCAGCAGTTCGCAGGTCGGTAGTTCACCCCTCCACTTT. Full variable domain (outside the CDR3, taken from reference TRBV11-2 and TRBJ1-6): EAGVAQSPRYKIIEKRQSVAFWCNPISGHATLYWYQQILGQGPKLLIQFQNNGVVDDSQLPKDRFSAERLKGVDSTLKIQPAKLEDSAVYLCASSSQVGSSPLHFGNGTRLTVT.

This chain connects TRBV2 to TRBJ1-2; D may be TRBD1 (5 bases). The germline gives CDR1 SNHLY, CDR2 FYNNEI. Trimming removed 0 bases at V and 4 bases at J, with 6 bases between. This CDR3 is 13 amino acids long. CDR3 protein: CASSEAGPYGYTF. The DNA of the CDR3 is TGTGCCAGCAGTGAAGCGGGGCCCTATGGCTACACCTTC.

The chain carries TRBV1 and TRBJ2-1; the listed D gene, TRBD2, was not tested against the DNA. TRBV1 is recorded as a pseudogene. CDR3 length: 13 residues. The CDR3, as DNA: TGCACCAGCAGCCCCGGGACTAGGGGCGAGCAGTTCTTC. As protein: CTSSPGTRGEQFF.

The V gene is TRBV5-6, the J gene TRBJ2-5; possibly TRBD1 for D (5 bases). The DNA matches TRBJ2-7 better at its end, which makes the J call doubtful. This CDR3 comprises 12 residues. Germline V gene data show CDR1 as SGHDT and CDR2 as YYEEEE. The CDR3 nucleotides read TGTGCCAGCCGGGCAGGGTCCTACGAGCAGTACTTC. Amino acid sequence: CASRAGSYEQYF.

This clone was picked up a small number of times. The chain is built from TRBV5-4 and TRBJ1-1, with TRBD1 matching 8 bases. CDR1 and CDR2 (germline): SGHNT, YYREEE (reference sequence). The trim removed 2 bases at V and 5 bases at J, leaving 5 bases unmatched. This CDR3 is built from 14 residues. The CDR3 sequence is CASSLRTGRTEAFF. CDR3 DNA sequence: TGTGCCAGCAGCTTACGGACAGGGCGGACTGAAGCTTTCTTT.

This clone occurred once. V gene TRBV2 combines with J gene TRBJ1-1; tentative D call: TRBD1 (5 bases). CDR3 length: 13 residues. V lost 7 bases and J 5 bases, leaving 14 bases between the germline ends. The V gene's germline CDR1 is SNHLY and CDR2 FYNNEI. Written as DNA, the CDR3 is TGTGCCAGCAAAAGGCGGGGGGGGACTGAAGCTTTCTTT. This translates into CASKRRGGTEAFF.

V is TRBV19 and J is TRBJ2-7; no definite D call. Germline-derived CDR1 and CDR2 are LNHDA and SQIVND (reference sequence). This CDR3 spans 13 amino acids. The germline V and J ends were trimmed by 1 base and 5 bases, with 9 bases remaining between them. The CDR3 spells CASSIALIHEQYF. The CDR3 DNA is TGTGCCAGTAGTATAGCCCTAATCCACGAGCAGTACTTC.

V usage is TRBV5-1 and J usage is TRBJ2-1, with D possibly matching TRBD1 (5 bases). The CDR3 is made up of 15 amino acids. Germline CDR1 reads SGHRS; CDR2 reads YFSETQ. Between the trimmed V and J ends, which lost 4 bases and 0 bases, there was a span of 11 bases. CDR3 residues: CASSRQTVSYNEQFF. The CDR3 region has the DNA TGCGCCAGCAGCCGACAGACTGTCTCCTACAATGAGCAGTTCTTC.

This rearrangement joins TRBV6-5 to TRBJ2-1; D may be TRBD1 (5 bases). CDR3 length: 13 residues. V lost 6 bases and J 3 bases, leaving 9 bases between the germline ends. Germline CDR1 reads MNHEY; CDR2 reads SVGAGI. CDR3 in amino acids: CASRTVYYNEQFF. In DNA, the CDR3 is TGTGCCAGCAGGACAGTTTACTACAATGAGCAGTTCTTC.

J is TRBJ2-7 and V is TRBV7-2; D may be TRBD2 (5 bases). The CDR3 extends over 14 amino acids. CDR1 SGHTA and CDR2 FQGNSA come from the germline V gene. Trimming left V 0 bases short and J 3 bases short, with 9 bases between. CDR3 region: CASSLATGNYEQYF. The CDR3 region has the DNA TGTGCCAGCAGCTTAGCGACCGGGAACTACGAGCAGTACTTC.

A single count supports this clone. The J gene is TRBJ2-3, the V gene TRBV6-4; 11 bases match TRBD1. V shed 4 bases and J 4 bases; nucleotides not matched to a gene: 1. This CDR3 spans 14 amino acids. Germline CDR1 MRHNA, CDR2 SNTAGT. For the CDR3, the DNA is TGTGCCAGCAGTGGGACAGGGGGCCCAGATACGCAGTATTTT. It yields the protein CASSGTGGPDTQYF.

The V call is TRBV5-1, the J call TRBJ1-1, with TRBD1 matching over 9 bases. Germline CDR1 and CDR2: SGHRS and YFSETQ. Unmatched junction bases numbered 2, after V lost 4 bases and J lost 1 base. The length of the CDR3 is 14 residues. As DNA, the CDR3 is TGCGCCAGCAGCGGGGGACAGGGGAACACTGAAGCTTTCTTT. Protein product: CASSGGQGNTEAFF.

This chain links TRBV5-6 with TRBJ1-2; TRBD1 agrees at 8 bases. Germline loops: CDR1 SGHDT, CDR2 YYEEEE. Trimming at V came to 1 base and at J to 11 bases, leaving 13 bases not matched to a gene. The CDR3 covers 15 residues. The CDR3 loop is CASSLFFKLDREYTF. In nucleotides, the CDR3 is TGTGCCAGCAGCTTGTTTTTTAAGTTGGACAGGGAGTACACCTTC.

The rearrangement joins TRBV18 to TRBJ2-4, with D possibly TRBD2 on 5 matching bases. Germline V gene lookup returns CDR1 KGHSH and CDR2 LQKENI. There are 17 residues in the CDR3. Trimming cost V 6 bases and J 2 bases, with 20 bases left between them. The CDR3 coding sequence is TGTGCCAGCTCTAACCCCGGGATAACCAAGACCAAAAACATTCAGTACTTC. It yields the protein CASSNPGITKTKNIQYF.